This T cell receptor (beta chain) emerged from a study of control samples from healthy donors and cancer patients. The CDR3 loop spans 15 amino acids. V lost 6 bases, J lost 5 bases, and 6 bases stayed unmatched. Looked up from germline, CDR1 is MNHEY and CDR2 is SVGEGT. Profiled with immunoSEQ multiplex PCR; TCRdb holds only in-frame clones, not every one. The sample includes 150,000 to 200,000 clones, 85% to 90% of them seen just once. This chain connects TRBV6-2 or TRBV6-3 to TRBJ2-5; 13 bases match TRBD2. Sequences were obtained from blood. This receptor was identified in a woman aged 50 to 60 in good health. The CDR3 nucleotides are TGTGCCAGCAGCCTGACTAGCGGGGGGCTGGAGACCCAGTACTTC. Translation gives CASSLTSGGLETQYF.